This TCR beta chain is from a study of cytomegalovirus exposure and HLA in healthy donors. In the PCR, 60 Vbeta and 13 Jbeta primers were used. Assay used: immunoSEQ multiplex PCR; TCRdb lists only in-frame clones, some missing. The sample contains 170,000 or so clones, about four fifths of which appear only once. To note about this clone: The antigen is not known.

Germline V CDR1 and CDR2: SGHRS, YFSETQ. J gave up 5 bases and V 4 bases, and 3 bases lay outside the gene matches. This CDR3 is 14 amino acids long. Notes on the study in general: A list of 150 to 200 TCR beta chains associated with cytomegalovirus was given. Earlier analysis found most TCR beta V segments productive about 87% or about 30% of the time. Fewer N-insertions than the 666-donor mean were reportedly shown by an Asian-associated ancestry cluster in a later analysis.

The clonotype originates from a man aged 50-59 years in good health and CMV-seronegative. Source material: PBMCs. The chain employs TRBV5-1 and TRBJ2-4; 10 bases match TRBD1. The CDR3 nucleotides read TGCGCCAGCAGCCTCGGGACAGGGGAAAACATTCAGTACTTC. This codes for CASSLGTGENIQYF.